A selection of T cell receptor beta chains follows, all from one sample in a study of T cells in Graves' hyperthyroidism and ophthalmopathy. TCRdb ran MiXCR on the multiplex PCR reads and lists one entry per CDR3 protein. The sample holds about 380,000 distinct CDR3 sequences; around 18% are singletons and the top ten take over 35%. The sample was blood. Every receptor here comes from a man aged 18-30 years with Graves' ophthalmopathy. CDR3s leave out the opening cysteine and the closing phenylalanine or tryptophan.

V: TRBV6-4
CDR3: ASSDTTDTQY

V: TRBV20-1
CDR3: SARETNSNQPQH

V: TRBV7-3
CDR3: ASSNPTAGLQMRDTETSYT

V: TRBV3-1
CDR3: ASSQDRGPQNIQY

V: TRBV7-8
CDR3: ASSSLFWGALGDEQF

V: TRBV5-1
CDR3: ASSLQGSEDYGYT

V: TRBV11-2
CDR3: ASTPWSSNSPLH

V: TRBV3-1
CDR3: ASSQSVAGRDSPLH

V: TRBV27
CDR3: ASTSRFQDTGELF

V: TRBV7-6
CDR3: ASSLETGQSRNEQF

V: TRBV5-1
CDR3: ASSLIMTYEQY

V: TRBV29-1
CDR3: SVVASGGRTDTQY

V: TRBV9
CDR3: ASSVRSGTGRGDEQF

V: TRBV6-1
CDR3: ASRDSYSNQPQH

V: TRBV28
CDR3: ASRRHGGDGQPQH

V: TRBV10-2
CDR3: ASSESGRTYGYT

V: TRBV29-1
CDR3: SVERQANTGELF